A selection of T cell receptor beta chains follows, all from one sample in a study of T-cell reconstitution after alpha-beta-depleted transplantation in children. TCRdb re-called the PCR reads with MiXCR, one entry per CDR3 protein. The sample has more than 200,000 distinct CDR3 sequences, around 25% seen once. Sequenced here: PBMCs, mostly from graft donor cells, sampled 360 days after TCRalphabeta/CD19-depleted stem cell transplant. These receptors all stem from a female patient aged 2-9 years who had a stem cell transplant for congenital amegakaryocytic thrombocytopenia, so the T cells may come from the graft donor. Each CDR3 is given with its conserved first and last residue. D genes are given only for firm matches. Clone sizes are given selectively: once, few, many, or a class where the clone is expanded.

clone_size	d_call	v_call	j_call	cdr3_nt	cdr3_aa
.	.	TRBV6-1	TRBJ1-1	TGTGCCAGCAGTGCTGGTTACTTGAACACTGAAGCTTTCTTT	CASSAGYLNTEAFF
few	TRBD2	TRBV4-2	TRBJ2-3	TGTGCCAGCAGCCAAGTGGGAGGGGGCACAGATACGCAGTATTTT	CASSQVGGGTDTQYF
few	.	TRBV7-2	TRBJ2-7	TGTGCCAGCAGCTTAGCTGGACAGCCCTCCTACGAGCAGTACTTC	CASSLAGQPSYEQYF
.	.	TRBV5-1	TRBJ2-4	TGCGCCAGCAGCTTGTGGGGGGCCTCAGCCAAAAACATTCAGTACTTC	CASSLWGASAKNIQYF
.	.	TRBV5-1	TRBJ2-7	TGCGCCAGCAGCTGGATAGGTAGCTCCTACGAGCAGTACTTC	CASSWIGSSYEQYF
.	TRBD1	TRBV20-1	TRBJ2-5	TGCAGTGCTACGCCAGAGGACAGGCAAGAGACCCAGTACTTC	CSATPEDRQETQYF
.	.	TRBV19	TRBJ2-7	TGTGCCAGTAGTGCCACATTTTCCTACGAGCAGTACTTC	CASSATFSYEQYF
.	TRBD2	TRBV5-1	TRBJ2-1	TGCGCCAGCAGCTGGACCCGGGGGGCCTACAATGAGCAGTTCTTC	CASSWTRGAYNEQFF
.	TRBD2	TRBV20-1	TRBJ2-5	TGCAGTGCTAGGCAGCGGGGCACCTTCGAGACCCAGTACTTC	CSARQRGTFETQYF
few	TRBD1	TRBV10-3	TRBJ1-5	TGTGCCATCCAGGGGGACACCAATCAGCCCCAGCATTTT	CAIQGDTNQPQHF
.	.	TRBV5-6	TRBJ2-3	TGTGCCAGCAGCTGGCCTTCGGGTTCAGATACGCAGTATTTT	CASSWPSGSDTQYF
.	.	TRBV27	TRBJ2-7	TGTGCCAGCAGTTTCCCCCGGACACAGCAGTACTTC	CASSFPRTQQYF
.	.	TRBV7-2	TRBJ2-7	TGTGCCAGCAGCTTAAGTGGCGAAGGGAAGTACGAGCAGTACTTC	CASSLSGEGKYEQYF
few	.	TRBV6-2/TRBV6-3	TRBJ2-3	TGTGCCAGCAGTTACCCCGTTGGGGGAACAGATACGCAGTATTTT	CASSYPVGGTDTQYF
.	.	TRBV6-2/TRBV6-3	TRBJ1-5	TGTGCCAGCATCAAGGAGGGTCCTGGCAATCAGCCCCAGCATTTT	CASIKEGPGNQPQHF
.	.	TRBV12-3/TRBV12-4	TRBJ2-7	TGTGCCAGCAGTACCTCAACCAACAGGGCTTGGGGCTCCTACGAGCAGTACTTC	CASSTSTNRAWGSYEQYF
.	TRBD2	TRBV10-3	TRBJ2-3	TGTGCCATCAAAGGGACTAGCGGGGCCACAGATACGCAGTATTTT	CAIKGTSGATDTQYF
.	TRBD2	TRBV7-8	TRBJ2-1	TGTGCCAGCAGCTTAGCGTGGACTAGCGGGAGTTCCTACAATGAGCAGTTCTTC	CASSLAWTSGSSYNEQFF
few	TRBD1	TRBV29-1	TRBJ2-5	TGCAGCGTTGAGCTGGACAGGGTCTCCGAGACCCAGTACTTC	CSVELDRVSETQYF
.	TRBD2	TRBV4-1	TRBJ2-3	TGCGCCAGCAGCCCGACACGGGGGACTAGTCACACAGATACGCAGTATTTT	CASSPTRGTSHTDTQYF
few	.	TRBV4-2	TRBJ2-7	TGTGCCAGCAGCCAACCTGGGGCAGGGGATCGCGAGCAGTACTTC	CASSQPGAGDREQYF
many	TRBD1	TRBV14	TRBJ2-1	TGTGCCAGCAGCCGACAGGGGAACTACAATGAGCAGTTCTTC	CASSRQGNYNEQFF